What follows are 25 T cell receptor beta chains derived from one specimen sequenced in a study of response to subunit inactivated influenza vaccine. MiXCR was run by TCRdb on the RT-PCR reads, yielding one entry per CDR3 protein. The sample lists more than 700,000 distinct CDR3 sequences, 21% occurring once. Material: PBMCs from blood, obtained approximately 5 days after vaccination. The receptors stem from a man aged 50 to 59 who received an inactivated influenza vaccine.

This clonotype was observed a few times. V and J are TRBV14 and TRBJ2-2; 7 positions match TRBD2. This CDR3 comprises 15 residues. The junction had 5 bases not matched to a gene; V was cut back by 2 bases and J by 5 bases. Germline CDR1 is SGHDN and CDR2 is FVKESK. CDR3 DNA sequence: TGTGCCAGCAGCCAAACGTGGGAGGGGACCGGGGAGCTGTTTTTT. Its protein is CASSQTWEGTGELFF.

This clonotype appeared a few times. V usage is TRBV5-5 and J usage is TRBJ1-2; D perhaps matches TRBD1 (6 bases). V was pared by 2 bases and J by 3 bases, with 20 bases between. The CDR3 sequence is 17 residues long. Germline V CDR1 and CDR2: SGHKS, YYEKEE (reference sequence). CDR3 amino acids: CASSFGGLSLRDYGYTF. CDR3 sequence (DNA): TGTGCCAGCAGCTTCGGGGGCCTCTCCCTAAGAGACTATGGCTACACCTTC. Together with reference TRBV5-5 and TRBJ1-2, the CDR3 gives the full variable domain: DAGVTQSPTHLIKTRGQQVTLRCSPISGHKSVSWYQQVLGQGPQFIFQYYEKEERGRGNFPDRFSARQFPNYSSELNVNALLLGDSALYLCASSFGGLSLRDYGYTFGSGTRLTVV.

The chain has TRBV11-2 and TRBJ2-7; D remains unclear. CDR3 length equals 14 residues. Germline CDR1 reads SGHAT; CDR2 reads FQNNGV. The V and J ends lost 6 bases and 5 bases respectively, with 17 bases between them. The CDR3 here is CASSSGRRRHEQYF. The CDR3 DNA reads TGTGCCAGCAGTTCCGGCCGAAGACGTCACGAGCAGTACTTC. Variable domain in full (rest from reference TRBV11-2 and TRBJ2-7): EAGVAQSPRYKIIEKRQSVAFWCNPISGHATLYWYQQILGQGPKLLIQFQNNGVVDDSQLPKDRFSAERLKGVDSTLKIQPAKLEDSAVYLCASSSGRRRHEQYFGPGTRLTVT.

The chain employs TRBV6-5 and TRBJ2-1; D perhaps matches TRBD2 (6 bases). Trimming stripped 6 bases from V and 5 bases from J, with 17 bases between. The length of the CDR3 is 15 residues. Germline V gives CDR1 MNHEY, CDR2 SVGAGI. The CDR3 sequence is CASSYGPTRDNEQFF. CDR3 nucleotides: TGTGCCAGCAGCTACGGTCCGACTAGGGACAATGAGCAGTTCTTC.

The chain uses TRBV6-6 and TRBJ2-3, with D possibly TRBD1 on 6 matching bases. This CDR3 is 13 amino acids long. V gave up 5 bases and J gave up 4 bases, with 10 bases separating them. Per the germline V gene, CDR1 is MNHNY and CDR2 is SVGAGI (reference sequence). The CDR3 sequence: CASSRQAPDTQYF. As DNA, the CDR3 is TGTGCCAGCAGTCGACAGGCCCCAGATACGCAGTATTTT.

The chain recombines TRBV18 with TRBJ2-7; no firm D call. The germline V gene encodes CDR1 KGHSH and CDR2 LQKENI. There are 13 residues in the CDR3. Trimming removed 0 bases from V and 3 bases from J, with 6 bases in between. The CDR3: CASSPPQSYEQYF. CDR3 bases: TGTGCCAGCTCACCACCCCAGAGCTACGAGCAGTACTTC.

This clonotype occurred a few times. The chain has TRBV20-1 and TRBJ2-5; the match to TRBD1 covers 11 bases. V lost 4 bases to trimming and J lost 2 bases; unmatched junction nucleotides: 6. This CDR3 spans 15 amino acids. The germline gives CDR1 DFQATT, CDR2 SNEGSKA (reference sequence). The CDR3 is CSATGTGGSQETQYF. CDR3 nucleotide sequence: TGCAGTGCTACCGGGACAGGGGGGTCTCAAGAGACCCAGTACTTC.

To note about this clonotype: One junction end disagrees with the germline gene, perhaps due to a read error. The V gene is TRBV20-1, the J gene TRBJ1-1; no firm D call. CDR3 size: 12 residues. CDR1 is DFQATT, CDR2 SNEGSKA, per germline (reference sequence). The chain's CDR3 is CNASSAATEAFF. The CDR3 coding sequence is TGCAATGCTAGCAGCGCAGCCACTGAAGCTTTCTTT.

This clonotype has a count of ten or more. The rearrangement joins TRBV6-5 to TRBJ2-7; D call uncertain. V shed 0 bases and J shed 5 bases, with 11 bases lying between them. The CDR3 runs to 14 residues. CDR1 is MNHEY, CDR2 SVGAGI, per germline. The CDR3: CASSYSLGSDEQYF. The CDR3 DNA reads TGTGCCAGCAGTTACTCTCTGGGTTCGGACGAGCAGTACTTC.

This clonotype was recorded at least ten times. The chain joins TRBV7-2 to TRBJ2-1; 13 bases are a match to TRBD2. The CDR3 length is 15 residues. Germline lookup yields CDR1 SGHTA and CDR2 FQGNSA. V shed 3 bases, J shed 4 bases, and the junction held 0 bases outside the gene matches. The CDR3 reads CASSLTSGRYNEQFF. For the CDR3, the DNA is TGTGCCAGCAGCTTGACTAGCGGGAGGTACAATGAGCAGTTCTTC.

The chain couples TRBV11-2 to TRBJ2-7; 9 positions agree with TRBD2. V was pared by 4 bases and J by 0 bases, with 7 bases of the junction left unmatched. The CDR3 is 16 amino acids. CDR1 and CDR2 (germline): SGHAT, FQNNGV. The CDR3 reads CASSSSRLADSYEQYF. The CDR3 DNA reads as TGTGCCAGCAGCTCCTCCCGACTAGCGGACTCCTACGAGCAGTACTTC.

Ten or more counts support this clonotype. This chain uses TRBV12-3 or TRBV12-4 with TRBJ2-5; the D gene is possibly TRBD2 (6 bases). The V gene lost 6 bases and the J gene lost 7 bases, with 9 bases spanning the gap. The CDR3 runs 11 residues. The DNA for the CDR3 is TGTGCCAGCAGCGCGGGACCGACCCAGTACTTC. Its protein product is CASSAGPTQYF.

This chain links TRBV24-1 with TRBJ2-1, with 7 bases matching TRBD1. V lost 1 base to trimming and J lost 8 bases; unmatched junction nucleotides: 1. Germline V lookup: CDR1 KGHDR, CDR2 SFDVKD. The CDR3 loop spans 13 amino acids. The CDR3 reads CATSDLGGDEQFF. The CDR3 DNA sequence: TGTGCCACCAGTGATTTAGGGGGCGATGAGCAGTTCTTC.

This clonotype has only a few counts. The V and J genes are TRBV10-3 and TRBJ2-3, with D possibly matching TRBD2 (7 bases). Germline V gene lookup returns CDR1 ENHRY and CDR2 SYGVKD. The CDR3 sequence is 14 residues long. V lost 10 bases and J lost 5, with 19 bases in between. The CDR3 sequence: CATGGGPAGDTQYF. CDR3 in DNA: TGTGCCACCGGCGGGGGCCCGGCCGGAGATACGCAGTATTTT.

Only a few counts were recorded for this clonotype. The rearrangement uses TRBV29-1 and TRBJ2-2; 9 bases line up with TRBD1. The germline CDR1 and CDR2 sequences are SQVTM and ANQGSEA. Germline trimming cut 4 bases from V and 7 bases from J; bases unmatched to any gene: 7. This CDR3 comprises 14 residues. The chain's CDR3 is CSVVAQGAGGELFF. The CDR3, as DNA: TGCAGCGTTGTGGCACAGGGGGCCGGCGGGGAGCTGTTTTTT.

This clonotype was observed many times. The rearrangement links TRBV7-2 to TRBJ1-6; 8 bases fit TRBD1. CDR1 SGHTA and CDR2 FQGNSA come from the germline V gene. The V gene end was trimmed by 0 bases and the J gene end by 8 bases; junction bases not matched to a gene: 6. The CDR3 length is 16 residues. CDR3 loop: CASSLAPGTGDSPLHF. The CDR3 DNA sequence: TGTGCCAGCAGCTTAGCCCCCGGGACAGGAGATTCACCCCTCCACTTT. Full variable domain (outside the CDR3, taken from reference TRBV7-2 and TRBJ1-6): GAGVSQSPSNKVTEKGKDVELRCDPISGHTALYWYRQSLGQGLEFLIYFQGNSAPDKSGLPSDRFSAERTGGSVSTLTIQRTQQEDSAVYLCASSLAPGTGDSPLHFGNGTRLTVT.

This clonotype was found a few times. The gene calls are TRBV20-1 and TRBJ2-7; the D call may be TRBD1 or TRBD2 (5 bases each). V was pared by 3 bases and J by 13 bases, with 16 bases between. The CDR3 sequence is 11 residues long. The germline V gene encodes CDR1 DFQATT and CDR2 SNEGSKA (reference sequence). The CDR3 sequence is CSASQVPGQYF. In DNA form, the CDR3 reads TGCAGTGCTAGCCAAGTCCCGGGGCAATACTTC.

This clonotype was detected ten times or more. The chain carries TRBV20-1 and TRBJ2-7; D perhaps matches TRBD2 (5 bases). V lost 2 bases and J lost 3, with 17 bases in between. There are 15 residues in the CDR3. The germline gives CDR1 DFQATT, CDR2 SNEGSKA (reference sequence). The chain's CDR3 is CSARSSREASYEQYF. CDR3 sequence (DNA): TGCAGTGCTAGAAGCTCGAGGGAAGCTAGCTACGAGCAGTACTTC.

The rearrangement links TRBV6-5 to TRBJ2-1, with 12 bases matching TRBD2. The germline CDR1 and CDR2 sequences are MNHEY and SVGAGI. The CDR3 loop spans 14 amino acids. The V and J ends lost 6 bases and 9 bases, in that order; junction bases with no gene match: 6. The CDR3 is CASSLTSGSIEQFF. For the CDR3, the DNA is TGTGCCAGCAGCTTGACTAGCGGGAGTATTGAGCAGTTCTTC.

This clonotype occurred a few times. J is TRBJ2-3 and V is TRBV29-1; no clear D gene. V was clipped by 5 bases and J by 3 bases, with 9 bases between them. Germline CDR1 and CDR2: SQVTM and ANQGSEA. There are 12 residues in the CDR3. Written as DNA, the CDR3 is TGCAGCGTTCAGATAGGGACAGATACGCAGTATTTT. It encodes CSVQIGTDTQYF.

The chain employs TRBV12-3 or TRBV12-4 and TRBJ2-5; D ambiguous. This CDR3 comprises 13 residues. V dropped 2 bases and J dropped 5 bases, with 9 bases sitting between them. The CDR3 spells CASSLWGTETQYF. CDR3 DNA sequence: TGTGCCAGCAGTTTATGGGGTACGGAGACCCAGTACTTC.

This chain connects TRBV5-5 to TRBJ2-5, with 9 bases that match TRBD1. CDR3 length: 17 amino acids. CDR1 SGHKS and CDR2 YYEKEE come from the germline V gene (reference sequence). Losses at the gene ends were 1 base for V and 2 bases for J; bases not matched to a gene: 9. The CDR3 DNA reads as TGTGCCAGCAGCTTGCCGGGACAGGGCCCGATTCAAGAGACCCAGTACTTC. The encoded protein is CASSLPGQGPIQETQYF. The full variable domain, completed using reference TRBV5-5 and TRBJ2-5, is DAGVTQSPTHLIKTRGQQVTLRCSPISGHKSVSWYQQVLGQGPQFIFQYYEKEERGRGNFPDRFSARQFPNYSSELNVNALLLGDSALYLCASSLPGQGPIQETQYFGPGTRLLVL.

The rearrangement links TRBV24-1 to TRBJ2-1; D ambiguous. Trimming cost V 4 bases and J 3 bases, with 12 bases left between them. Germline CDR1 reads KGHDR; CDR2 reads SFDVKD. The CDR3 is 15 residues long. The CDR3 region is CATSDPGRNYNEQFF. DNA of the CDR3: TGTGCCACCAGTGACCCCGGACGGAACTACAATGAGCAGTTCTTC.

The chain employs TRBV11-2 and TRBJ1-2; D not resolved. Trimming left V 6 bases short and J 1 base short, with 9 bases between. CDR3 length equals 13 residues. Germline-derived CDR1 and CDR2 are SGHAT and FQNNGV. CDR3 nucleotides: TGTGCCAGCAGGCAACGGAGTAACTATGGCTACACCTTC. Translating gives CASRQRSNYGYTF.

In its sample, this clonotype was seen a few times. The V call is TRBV7-9, the J call TRBJ2-1; 10 bases are a match to TRBD2. The trim removed 4 bases at V and 7 bases at J, leaving 7 bases unmatched. Germline V lookup: CDR1 SEHNR, CDR2 FQNEAQ (reference sequence). CDR3 length equals 15 residues. The CDR3 coding sequence is TGTGCCAGCAGCTCCAGCGGGGGGGCAAGGAATGAGCAGTTCTTC. Translating it yields CASSSSGGARNEQFF.